This T cell receptor (beta chain) was captured by sequencing in a study of cytomegalovirus exposure and HLA in healthy donors. PCR amplification relied on 60 Vbeta primers (plus 13 Jbeta primers). TCRdb keeps only in-frame clones here, not all; method: immunoSEQ multiplex PCR. The data hold approximately 150,000 clones, with over 75% observed a single time. This clone was detected only once. Its antigen remains unknown. Overall study findings and caveats: Follow-up analysis found HLA locus-dependent TCR association rates, highest for DRB1 and lowest for HLA-C. The classifier reportedly diagnosed cytomegalovirus status with high sensitivity and specificity.

Germline V gene data show CDR1 as MNHEY and CDR2 as SMNVEV (reference sequence). V was shortened by 6 bases and J by 7 bases, with 10 bases between the two germline ends. This CDR3 comprises 13 residues. This cohort consisted of healthy bone marrow donors. This TCR was recovered from a human donor in good health. J is TRBJ1-6 and V is TRBV27; D remains unclear. The sample consisted of PBMCs. The CDR3 DNA follows: TGTGCCAGCAGGGTTAGGGAGAATTCACCCCTCCACTTT. This encodes CASRVRENSPLHF.